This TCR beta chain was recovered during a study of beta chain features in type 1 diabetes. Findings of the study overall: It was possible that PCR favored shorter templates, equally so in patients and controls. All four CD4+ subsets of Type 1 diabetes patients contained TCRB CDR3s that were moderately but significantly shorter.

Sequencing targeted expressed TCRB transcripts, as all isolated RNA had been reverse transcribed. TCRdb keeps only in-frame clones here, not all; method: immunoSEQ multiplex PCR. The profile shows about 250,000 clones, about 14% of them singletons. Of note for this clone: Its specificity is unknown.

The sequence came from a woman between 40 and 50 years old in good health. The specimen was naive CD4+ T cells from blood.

Written as DNA, the CDR3 is TGTGCCAGCAGCAAAGTATTCGGTTATGGCTACACCTTC. Its translation: CASSKVFGYGYTF. The rearrangement uses TRBV21-1 and TRBJ1-2. TRBV21-1 is a pseudogene. The CDR3 covers 13 residues.